The present entry profiles one TCR beta chain with its context. Trimming cost V 2 bases and J 2 bases, with 8 bases left between them. Germline assignment: CDR1 MNHEY and CDR2 SMNVEV (reference sequence). The CDR3 consists of 14 residues. Profiling relied on immunoSEQ multiplex PCR, and the TCRdb table lists in-frame clones only, not all of them. This sample has more than 400,000 clones; about 90% occur once, and the top ten carry 0.6%. This sample was taken from a study of blood T cell repertoires in COVID-19. The chain links TRBV27 to TRBJ2-3; possibly TRBD2 for D (5 bases). This TCR was sampled from a man younger than 35 who had recovered from COVID-19. The sample consisted of PBMCs or T cells enriched from blood (not recorded which). CDR3 sequence reads: CASSLGGHTDTQYF. DNA of the CDR3: TGTGCCAGCAGTTTAGGAGGCCACACAGATACGCAGTATTTT.